This T cell receptor (beta chain) was identified in a study of cytomegalovirus exposure and HLA in healthy donors. Ten or more counts support this clone. Its antigen is not known. Findings and caveats of the study: Researchers reportedly found TCR beta sequences accurately predicted most subjects' HLA-A and HLA-B alleles. Previously analyzed data showed that most TCR beta V segments were productive at a frequency of about 87% or about 30%. Common viral pathogens (according to a later analysis) appeared linked to several of the most significant clusters.

In the PCR, 60 Vbeta and 13 Jbeta primers were used. Sequencing was performed with immunoSEQ multiplex PCR; in TCRdb, only in-frame clones are kept and a portion is missing. This sample has 200,000 to 250,000 clones, with more than 60% found just once. Sequencing was performed on PBMCs. This clonotype originated in a woman aged 25 to 39 in good health and CMV-seronegative.

CDR3 coding DNA: TGTGCCAGTAGTCCAACGGACAGGCGGGGGAACACTGAAGCTTTCTTT. It is translated as CASSPTDRRGNTEAFF. The genes are TRBV19 and TRBJ1-1, with 7 bases identical to TRBD1. V shed 5 bases and J 1 base; nucleotides not matched to a gene: 10. CDR3 size: 16 residues. Germline CDR1 reads LNHDA; CDR2 reads SQIVND (reference sequence).